These 20 T cell receptor beta chains came from one sample sequenced in a study of cytomegalovirus exposure and HLA in healthy donors. Here immunoSEQ multiplex PCR was the method, and the copy in TCRdb shows in-frame clones only, minus some. The sample includes about 190,000 clones, about four fifths of them seen just once. Input material: PBMCs. The receptors originated from a young man in good health and CMV-seropositive.

The V gene is TRBV27, the J gene TRBJ1-2; D may be TRBD1 (5 bases). Trimming took 4 bases from V and 3 from J, leaving 12 bases between them. This CDR3 spans 14 amino acids. Germline V CDR1 and CDR2: MNHEY, SMNVEV (reference sequence). Written as DNA, the CDR3 is TGTGCCAGCAGTTCGGGGGGGGGTTACTATGGCTACACCTTC. Its protein is CASSSGGGYYGYTF.

The rearrangement links TRBV14 to TRBJ2-7, with D unresolved. Trimming took 3 bases from V and 2 from J, leaving 14 bases between them. The germline V gene has CDR1 SGHDN and CDR2 FVKESK. The CDR3 runs 15 residues. The CDR3 spells CASSQSWPSPYEQYF. The CDR3 DNA reads TGTGCCAGCAGCCAGTCTTGGCCTTCCCCCTACGAGCAGTACTTC.

This chain joins TRBV28 and TRBJ1-4, with D possibly matching TRBD1 (6 bases). V shed 5 bases and J shed 2 bases, with 12 bases lying between them. The CDR3 spans 15 residues. Germline-derived CDR1 and CDR2 are MDHEN and SYDVKM. CDR3 sequence reads: CASSPYRATNEKLFF. The CDR3 DNA is TGTGCCAGCAGTCCCTACAGGGCCACTAATGAAAAACTGTTTTTT.

The chain uses TRBV5-1 and TRBJ1-2; 9 bases map to TRBD1. Germline values: CDR1 SGHRS, CDR2 YFSETQ. The V segment lost 0 bases and the J segment 4 bases; nucleotides outside the gene matches: 4. This CDR3 contains 15 residues. The CDR3 DNA sequence: TGCGCCAGCAGCTTGGGGACAGGGGTTGCCTATGGCTACACCTTC. Translated, it gives CASSLGTGVAYGYTF.

The gene calls are TRBV11-3 and TRBJ2-1; 13 bases agree with TRBD2. Germline V gene sequence: CDR1 SGHNT, CDR2 YENEEA. After removal of 5 bases from V and 9 bases from J, the junction contained 13 bases not matched to a gene. The CDR3 totals 17 residues. For the CDR3, the DNA is TGTGCCAGCAGCCCCGGGACTAGCGGGATTGGGTTCGGTGAGCAGTTCTTC. Translating it yields CASSPGTSGIGFGEQFF.

To note about this clone: Other DNA sequences within the sample encode an identical CDR3. The V and J genes are TRBV29-1 and TRBJ2-7, with 7 positions matching TRBD1. The length of the CDR3 is 13 residues. The germline CDR1 and CDR2 sequences are SQVTM and ANQGSEA. J lost 2 bases, V lost 4 bases, and 5 bases had no gene match. The CDR3 DNA is TGCAGCGTTGGGGCAGGGACAGCCTACGAGCAGTACTTC. Its protein is CSVGAGTAYEQYF.

Concerning this clone: At one end the junction does not follow the germline gene, possibly because of a read error. The chain is built from TRBV15 and TRBJ1-2; 7 bases align to TRBD1. Germline V gene data show CDR1 as LNHNV and CDR2 as YYDKDF (reference sequence). The CDR3 runs 16 residues. DNA of the CDR3: TGTGCCACCAGCAGGCATACAGGGGCATTGGACTATAGCTACACCTTC. Its translation: CATSRHTGALDYSYTF.

V and J are TRBV25-1 and TRBJ2-1, with 12 positions matching TRBD2. CDR1 MGHDK and CDR2 SYGVNS come from the germline V gene. J lost 2 bases, V lost 10 bases, and 3 bases had no gene match. The CDR3 runs to 14 residues. The CDR3 region is CATRLAGAYNEQFF. The CDR3 DNA is TGTGCCACCAGACTAGCGGGGGCCTACAATGAGCAGTTCTTC.

The J gene is TRBJ1-1, the V gene TRBV6-5, with D unclear. Germline V CDR1 and CDR2: MNHEY, SVGAGI. The CDR3 spans 12 residues. Trimming took 5 bases from V and 6 from J, leaving 10 bases between them. The CDR3 coding sequence is TGTGCCAGCAGTCCCGACTGGGCTGAAGCTTTCTTT. The encoded protein is CASSPDWAEAFF.

The chain couples TRBV27 to TRBJ1-4; weak D call: TRBD1 (5 bases). The CDR3 spans 10 residues. Trimming cost V 6 bases and J 13 bases, with 9 bases left between them. The germline V gene encodes CDR1 MNHEY and CDR2 SMNVEV (reference sequence). CDR3 sequence reads: CASSREGLFF. The DNA of the CDR3 is TGTGCCAGCAGCAGGGAAGGACTGTTTTTT.

The V and J genes are TRBV27 and TRBJ1-2; 12 bases agree with TRBD1. Trimming took 5 bases from V and 6 from J; bases not matched to a gene: 13. The CDR3 contains 17 residues. CDR1 is MNHEY, CDR2 SMNVEV, per germline (reference sequence). This chain's CDR3 is CASSTQTSGTGGNGYTF. DNA for the CDR3: TGTGCCAGCAGTACCCAAACTTCCGGGACAGGGGGCAATGGCTACACCTTC.

The chain has TRBV7-2 and TRBJ2-7, with 8 bases identical to TRBD1. The junction had 5 bases not matched to a gene; V was cut back by 0 bases and J by 7 bases. CDR3 size: 14 residues. Germline V gene data show CDR1 as SGHTA and CDR2 as FQGNSA. CDR3 region: CASSLARQGREQYF. As DNA, the CDR3 is TGTGCCAGCAGCTTAGCTAGACAGGGGAGGGAGCAGTACTTC.

This CDR3 is CASSHEATGDDQPQHF. CDR3 coding DNA: TGTGCCAGCAGTCACGAGGCCACAGGGGACGATCAGCCCCAGCATTTT. The chain recombines TRBV6-6 with TRBJ1-5; the match to TRBD1 covers 7 bases. This CDR3 comprises 16 residues. Germline loops: CDR1 MNHNY, CDR2 SVGAGI (reference sequence). The trim removed 5 bases at V and 5 bases at J, leaving 12 bases unmatched.

This clone was found a few times. This chain connects TRBV18 to TRBJ1-5; 7 positions agree with TRBD1. The CDR3 has 13 residues. Per the germline V gene, CDR1 is KGHSH and CDR2 is LQKENI. Losses at the gene ends were 4 bases for V and 8 bases for J; bases not matched to a gene: 5. The CDR3, as DNA: TGTGCCAGCTCACAGACAGGGACGGAGCCCCAGCATTTT. This codes for CASSQTGTEPQHF.

This chain joins TRBV29-1 and TRBJ2-3; TRBD2 aligns across 9 bases. Germline trimming cut 2 bases from V and 2 bases from J; bases unmatched to any gene: 5. The CDR3 length is 15 residues. Germline V CDR1 and CDR2: SQVTM, ANQGSEA. The CDR3 nucleotides read TGCAGCGTTGAATTAGCGGGAGTCTCCACAGATACGCAGTATTTT. Its protein product is CSVELAGVSTDTQYF.

The chain links TRBV27 to TRBJ2-6; maybe TRBD2 (5 bases). This CDR3 is 17 amino acids long. V was clipped by 3 bases and J by 6 bases, with 18 bases between them. The germline V gene has CDR1 MNHEY and CDR2 SMNVEV (reference sequence). As DNA, the CDR3 is TGTGCCAGCAGTTTTAAGTTGGGTGGACTTTCGGCCAACGTCCTGACTTTC. Amino acids: CASSFKLGGLSANVLTF. The whole variable domain, filled in from reference TRBV27 and TRBJ2-6, reads EAQVTQNPRYLITVTGKKLTVTCSQNMNHEYMSWYRQDPGLGLRQIYYSMNVEVTDKGDVPEGYKVSRKEKRNFPLILESPSPNQTSLYFCASSFKLGGLSANVLTFGAGSRLTVL.

The CDR3 region is CASISSGRETQYF. As DNA, the CDR3 is TGTGCCAGTATCTCCAGCGGGAGAGAGACCCAGTACTTC. The chain combines TRBV6-5 with TRBJ2-5, with 8 bases that match TRBD2. After removal of 9 bases from V and 4 bases from J, the junction contained 7 bases not matched to a gene. The CDR3 runs 13 residues. CDR1 and CDR2 (germline): MNHEY, SVGAGI.

The gene calls are TRBV27 and TRBJ1-5, with D possibly matching TRBD1 (5 bases). Germline CDR1 is MNHEY and CDR2 is SMNVEV (reference sequence). The CDR3 consists of 14 residues. With 1 base removed from V and 11 bases from J, the gap between germline ends came to 15 bases. The CDR3 DNA reads as TGTGCCAGCAGTTTATTGGGGCCAGGGATGGCCCAGCATTTT. This codes for CASSLLGPGMAQHF.

The chain uses TRBV6-1 and TRBJ2-1; a possible D gene is TRBD2 (5 bases). The germline CDR1 and CDR2 sequences are MNHNS and SASEGT. V gave up 4 bases and J gave up 9 bases, with 13 bases separating them. CDR3 length equals 13 residues. CDR3 nucleotides: TGTGCCAGCAGTGCCTTCGGAGCGGTTGAGCAGTTCTTC. It codes for CASSAFGAVEQFF.

This rearrangement joins TRBV7-9 to TRBJ2-5; 8 bases agree with TRBD1. The CDR3 has 15 residues. Germline V gene data show CDR1 as SEHNR and CDR2 as FQNEAQ (reference sequence). After removal of 4 bases from V and 2 bases from J, the junction contained 6 bases not matched to a gene. CDR3 protein: CASSSYRGFQETQYF. As DNA, the CDR3 is TGTGCCAGCAGCTCCTACAGGGGGTTTCAAGAGACCCAGTACTTC.